This T cell receptor (beta chain) emerged from a study of blood T cell repertoires in COVID-19. Overall study: The study drew acute and convalescent COVID-19 samples from the United States, Italy and Spain. T cells, B-cell-depleted T cells, or PBMCs supplied cDNA or gDNA.

The CDR3 runs to 16 residues. Trimming took 3 bases from V and 4 from J; bases not matched to a gene: 3. CDR1 and CDR2 from the germline V gene are SGHRS and YFSETQ. Per the study methods: Reference gene primer amplification gave estimated nucleated cell counts. Here immunoSEQ multiplex PCR was the method, and the copy in TCRdb shows in-frame clones only, minus some. The D gene and trimming were derived from the DNA, and the V and J assignments and clone size from that table. Among 180,000 or so clones listed, 70% to 85% were seen once. The V and J genes are TRBV5-1 and TRBJ2-1; 14 positions agree with TRBD2. Sequencing used peripheral blood. The receptor was derived from an elderly woman with acute or convalescent COVID-19. CDR3 residues: CASSSRLAGGYNEQFF. The CDR3 DNA reads as TGCGCCAGCAGCTCACGACTAGCGGGAGGGTACAATGAGCAGTTCTTC.